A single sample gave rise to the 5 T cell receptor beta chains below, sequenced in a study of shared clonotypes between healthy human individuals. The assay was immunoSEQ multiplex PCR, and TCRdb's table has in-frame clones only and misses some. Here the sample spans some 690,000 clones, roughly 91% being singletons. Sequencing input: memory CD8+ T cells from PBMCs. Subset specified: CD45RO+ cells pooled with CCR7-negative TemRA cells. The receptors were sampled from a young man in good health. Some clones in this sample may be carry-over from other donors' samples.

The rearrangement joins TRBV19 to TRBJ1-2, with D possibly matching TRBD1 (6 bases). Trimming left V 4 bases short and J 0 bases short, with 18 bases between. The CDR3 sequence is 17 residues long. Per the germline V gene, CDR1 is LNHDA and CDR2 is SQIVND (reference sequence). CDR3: CASSTSTGMGANYGYTF. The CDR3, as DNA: TGTGCCAGTAGTACCTCTACAGGGATGGGAGCTAACTATGGCTACACCTTC.

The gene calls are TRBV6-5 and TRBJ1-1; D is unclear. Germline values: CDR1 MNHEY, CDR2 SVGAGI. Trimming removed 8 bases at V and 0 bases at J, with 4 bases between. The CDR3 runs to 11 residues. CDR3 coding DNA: TGTGCCAGCCAATTGAACACTGAAGCTTTCTTT. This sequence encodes CASQLNTEAFF.

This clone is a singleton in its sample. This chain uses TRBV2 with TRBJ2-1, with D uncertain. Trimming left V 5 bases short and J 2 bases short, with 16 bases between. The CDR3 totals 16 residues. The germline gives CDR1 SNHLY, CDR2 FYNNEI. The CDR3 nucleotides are TGTGCCAGCAGTAAAGACCCCCGCCTCGCCTACAATGAGCAGTTCTTC. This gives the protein CASSKDPRLAYNEQFF. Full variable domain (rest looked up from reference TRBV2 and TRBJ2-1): EPEVTQTPSHQVTQMGQEVILRCVPISNHLYFYWYRQILGQKVEFLVSFYNNEISEKSEIFDDQFSVERPDGSNFTLKIRSTKLEDSAMYFCASSKDPRLAYNEQFFGPGTRLTVL.

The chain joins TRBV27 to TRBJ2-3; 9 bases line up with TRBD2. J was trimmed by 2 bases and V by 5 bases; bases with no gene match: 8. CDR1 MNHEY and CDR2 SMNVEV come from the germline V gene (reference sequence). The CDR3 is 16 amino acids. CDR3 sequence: CASSVLAGPPTDTQYF. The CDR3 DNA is TGTGCCAGCAGTGTACTAGCGGGCCCGCCCACAGATACGCAGTATTTT.

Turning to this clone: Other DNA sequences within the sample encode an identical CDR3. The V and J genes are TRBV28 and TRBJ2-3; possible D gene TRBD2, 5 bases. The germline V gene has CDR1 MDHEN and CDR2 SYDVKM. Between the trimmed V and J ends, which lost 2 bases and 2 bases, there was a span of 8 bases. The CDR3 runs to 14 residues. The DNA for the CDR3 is TGTGCCAGCAGTTTAACGGGATCCACAGATACGCAGTATTTT. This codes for CASSLTGSTDTQYF.